Below are 2 T cell receptor beta chains sequenced from a single sample in a study of CD8 T cell repertoires and HIV-1 epitope variants. Using immunoSEQ multiplex PCR, the repertoire was profiled, and TCRdb retains in-frame clones only, with some absent. The sample yields roughly 7,000 clones, 50% to 70% seen once. These TCRs are of unknown antigen specificity. Sequenced material: cultured CD8+ T cells derived from PBMCs. The receptors shown here come from a male donor with HIV.

In this sample, this clone turned up a few times. The CDR3 DNA reads as TGTGCCAGCAGCCATCCGGAGGGGACAGGGTTCAACCAGCCCCAGCATTTT. Encoded protein: CASSHPEGTGFNQPQHF. The chain links TRBV7-9 to TRBJ1-5; 9 positions agree with TRBD1. Germline-derived CDR1 and CDR2 are SEHNR and FQNEAQ (reference sequence). This CDR3 is built from 17 residues. V shed 5 bases and J 7 bases; nucleotides not matched to a gene: 15.

The gene calls are TRBV5-4 and TRBJ2-3; the D gene is possibly TRBD1 (7 bases). The CDR3 loop spans 14 amino acids. The V gene lost 2 bases and the J gene lost 4 bases, with 11 bases spanning the gap. CDR1 is SGHNT and CDR2 is YYREEE in the germline V gene (reference sequence). The CDR3 is CASSFGGGADTQYF. Here the CDR3 DNA reads TGTGCCAGCAGCTTCGGAGGGGGCGCAGATACGCAGTATTTT.